This T cell receptor (beta chain) was observed in a study of blood T cells in healthy people across ages. For the second PCR, which ran for 7 to 11 cycles, a sample-barcoded 5' primer and a J-beta primer mix were used. TCRdb redid the calling of the 5' RACE reads with MiXCR, one entry per CDR3 protein. The repertoire consists of about 640,000 distinct CDR3 sequences, with under 65% occurring once and the leading ten covering 30% to 40%. The CDR3 has 13 residues. The germline V gene has CDR1 SGHNT and CDR2 YYREEE (reference sequence). V shed 9 bases and J shed 2 bases, with 13 bases lying between them.

Sequencing input: blood. This chain joins TRBV5-4 and TRBJ2-3, with D possibly matching TRBD1 (5 bases). The TCR comes from a man aged 60 to 75 in good health. The CDR3 sequence: CATRQGNTDTQYF. The DNA for the CDR3 is TGTGCCACCCGCCAGGGCAACACAGATACGCAGTATTTT.